A selection of T cell receptor beta chains follows, all from one sample in a study of T cells in narcolepsy. Assay used: immunoSEQ multiplex PCR; TCRdb lists only in-frame clones, some missing. Of over 30,000 clones listed, about 80% are singletons. Sample: CD45RA- memory CD4+ T cells from PBMCs. All receptors derive from a human donor with narcolepsy. Both conserved end residues are part of each CDR3. D genes are given only for firm matches. Rows may omit the clone size; those that give it use once, few, many or a size class.

size | D | J | V | CDR3 | DNA
NA | TRBD2 | TRBJ2-3 | TRBV7-2 | CASSLAARGEADTQYF | TGTGCCAGCAGCTTAGCTGCGCGGGGGGAGGCAGATACGCAGTATTTT
NA | NA | TRBJ2-5 | TRBV28 | CAISGESRRQYF | TGTGCCATCTCGGGGGAGTCGCGTCGCCAGTACTTC
NA | NA | TRBJ2-3 | TRBV29-1 | CSVGGPTDTQYF | TGCAGCGTTGGGGGACCCACAGATACGCAGTATTTT
NA | TRBD1 | TRBJ1-1 | TRBV7-2 | CASSTRGTPKLNTEAFF | TGTGCCAGCAGCACCAGGGGGACCCCAAAGCTCAACACTGAAGCTTTCTTT
NA | TRBD1 | TRBJ1-1 | TRBV18 | CASSLSAGGAGTEAFF | TGTGCCAGCTCGCTAAGTGCAGGGGGCGCCGGCACTGAAGCTTTCTTT
NA | TRBD1 | TRBJ1-6 | TRBV6-1 | CASSHGTGLNSPLHF | TGTGCCAGCAGTCACGGGACAGGCCTAAATTCACCCCTCCACTTT
NA | NA | TRBJ1-4 | TRBV11-2 | CASSLAATNEKLFF | TGTGCCAGCAGCTTAGCGGCAACTAATGAAAAACTGTTTTTT
NA | NA | TRBJ1-1 | TRBV2 | CASSLDRNTEAFF | TGTGCCAGCAGTCTAGACAGAAACACTGAAGCTTTCTTT
NA | TRBD2 | TRBJ2-3 | TRBV11-3 | CASSLGLAGAADTQYF | TGTGCCAGCAGCCTAGGACTAGCGGGGGCAGCAGATACGCAGTATTTT
NA | NA | TRBJ1-1 | TRBV12-5 | CASGQTGGQGYTEAFF | TGTGCTAGTGGTCAAACGGGCGGGCAGGGATACACTGAAGCTTTCTTT
NA | NA | TRBJ2-5 | TRBV11-2 | CASSLGQSATQYF | TGTGCCAGCAGCTTAGGGCAGTCCGCGACCCAGTACTTC
NA | TRBD1 | TRBJ1-6 | TRBV6-6 | CASTQTGTHNSPLHF | TGTGCCAGCACCCAGACAGGGACCCATAATTCACCCCTCCACTTT
NA | TRBD1 | TRBJ1-1 | TRBV7-9 | CASSLSTGQRVGTEAFF | TGTGCCAGCAGCTTATCGACAGGGCAGAGAGTGGGTACTGAAGCTTTCTTT
NA | NA | TRBJ2-2 | TRBV11-2 | CASSLRGRSTGELFF | TGTGCCAGCAGCCTCCGGGGTAGAAGCACCGGGGAGCTGTTTTTT
few | NA | TRBJ1-6 | TRBV19 | CASSAVPGPNSPLHF | TGTGCCAGTAGCGCTGTCCCGGGCCCCAATTCACCCCTCCACTTT
NA | NA | TRBJ2-5 | TRBV5-4 | CASSGGPEGETQYF | TGTGCCAGCAGCGGGGGACCAGAAGGAGAGACCCAGTACTTC
NA | NA | TRBJ1-6 | TRBV23-1 | CASSQPSSPAYNSPLHF | TGCGCCAGCAGTCAACCGAGCTCCCCGGCCTATAATTCACCCCTCCACTTT
once | NA | TRBJ2-7 | TRBV11-3 | CASSLEGPGEQYF | TGTGCCAGCAGCTTAGAGGGGCCGGGCGAGCAGTACTTC
NA | TRBD1 | TRBJ1-1 | TRBV2 | CASTPQGGGTEAFF | TGTGCCAGCACCCCCCAGGGGGGCGGCACTGAAGCTTTCTTT
NA | TRBD1 | TRBJ1-5 | TRBV28 | CAVRGTAENQPQHF | TGTGCCGTCCGGGGGACAGCGGAAAATCAGCCCCAGCATTTT
NA | TRBD1 | TRBJ1-6 | TRBV5-4 | CASSSKGQAVFKALHF | TGTGCCAGCAGTTCCAAAGGACAGGCGGTCTTTAAAGCCCTCCACTTT
NA | NA | TRBJ1-2 | TRBV5-1 | CASSLDGQNYGYTF | TGCGCCAGCAGCTTGGACGGACAGAACTATGGCTACACCTTC
NA | NA | TRBJ1-3 | TRBV2 | CASSVDISGNTIYF | TGTGCCAGCAGTGTTGACATCTCTGGAAACACCATATATTTT
NA | NA | TRBJ1-1 | TRBV30 | CAWASGGDTEAFF | TGTGCCTGGGCTTCAGGAGGAGACACTGAAGCTTTCTTT
once | NA | TRBJ2-4 | TRBV30 | CAWSGTGSNIQYF | TGTGCCTGGAGTGGAACAGGGTCAAACATTCAGTACTTC